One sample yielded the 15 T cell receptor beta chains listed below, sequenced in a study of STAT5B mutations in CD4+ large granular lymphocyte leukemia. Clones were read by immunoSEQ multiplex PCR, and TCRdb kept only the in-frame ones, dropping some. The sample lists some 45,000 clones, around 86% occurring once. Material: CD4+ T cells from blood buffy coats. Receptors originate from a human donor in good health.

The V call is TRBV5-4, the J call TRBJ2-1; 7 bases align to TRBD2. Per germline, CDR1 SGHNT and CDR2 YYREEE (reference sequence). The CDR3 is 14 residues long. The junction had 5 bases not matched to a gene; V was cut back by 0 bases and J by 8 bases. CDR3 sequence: CASSLAGGRDEQFF. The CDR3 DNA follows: TGTGCCAGCAGCTTGGCCGGGGGGAGAGATGAGCAGTTCTTC.

CDR3 nucleotides: TGTGCCAGCAGCCTAAGTATCGATGGCTACACCTTC. Encoded protein: CASSLSIDGYTF. The chain links TRBV6-5 to TRBJ1-2; D is unresolved. V lost 6 bases and J 6 bases, leaving 11 bases between the germline ends. CDR3 length equals 12 residues. Germline CDR1 and CDR2: MNHEY and SVGAGI.

DNA of the CDR3: TGTGCCAGTAGTCCCGGGACTAAACAAGAGACCCAGTACTTC. Protein sequence: CASSPGTKQETQYF. The chain is built from TRBV19 and TRBJ2-5, with 7 bases identical to TRBD2. The germline V gene encodes CDR1 LNHDA and CDR2 SQIVND (reference sequence). Trimming at V came to 5 bases and at J to 2 bases, leaving 5 bases not matched to a gene. The CDR3 extends over 14 amino acids.

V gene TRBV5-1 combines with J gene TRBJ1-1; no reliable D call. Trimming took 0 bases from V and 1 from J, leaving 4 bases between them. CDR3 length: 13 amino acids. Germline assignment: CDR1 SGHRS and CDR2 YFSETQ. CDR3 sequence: CASSLARNTEAFF. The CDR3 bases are TGCGCCAGCAGCTTGGCCAGGAACACTGAAGCTTTCTTT.

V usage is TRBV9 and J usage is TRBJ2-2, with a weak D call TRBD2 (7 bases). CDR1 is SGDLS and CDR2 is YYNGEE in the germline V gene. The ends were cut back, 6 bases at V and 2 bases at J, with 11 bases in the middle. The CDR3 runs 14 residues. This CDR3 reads CASKGGENTGELFF. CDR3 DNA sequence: TGTGCCAGCAAGGGGGGGGAAAACACCGGGGAGCTGTTTTTT.

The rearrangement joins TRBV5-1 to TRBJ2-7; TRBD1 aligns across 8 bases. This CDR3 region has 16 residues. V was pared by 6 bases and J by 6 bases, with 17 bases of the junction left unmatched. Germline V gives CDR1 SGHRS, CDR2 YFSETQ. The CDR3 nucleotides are TGCGCCAGCACCCCCGTCCCTCAGGGGGCCTTAGGCGAGCAGTACTTC. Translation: CASTPVPQGALGEQYF.

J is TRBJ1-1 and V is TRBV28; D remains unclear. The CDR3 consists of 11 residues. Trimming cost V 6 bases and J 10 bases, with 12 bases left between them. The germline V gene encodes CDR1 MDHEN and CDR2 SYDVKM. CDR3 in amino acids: CASSDYPGAFF. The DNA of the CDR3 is TGTGCCAGCAGCGATTACCCTGGAGCTTTCTTT. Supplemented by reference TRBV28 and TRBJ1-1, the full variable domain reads DVKVTQSSRYLVKRTGEKVFLECVQDMDHENMFWYRQDPGLGLRLIYFSYDVKMKEKGDIPEGYSVSREKKERFSLILESASTNQTSMYLCASSDYPGAFFGQGTRLTVV.

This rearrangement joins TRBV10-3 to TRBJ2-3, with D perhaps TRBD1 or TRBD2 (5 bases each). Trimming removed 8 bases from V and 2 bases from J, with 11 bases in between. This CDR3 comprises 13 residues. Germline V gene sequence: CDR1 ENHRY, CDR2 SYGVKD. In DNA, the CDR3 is TGTGCCATCTCAACGGGACCCACAGATACGCAGTATTTT. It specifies CAISTGPTDTQYF.

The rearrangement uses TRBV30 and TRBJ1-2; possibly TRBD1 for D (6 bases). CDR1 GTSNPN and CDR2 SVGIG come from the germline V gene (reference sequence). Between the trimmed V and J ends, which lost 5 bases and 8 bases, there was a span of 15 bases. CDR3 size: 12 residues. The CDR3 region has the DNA TGTGCCTGGTACGGGGGGCGCAGGGGCTACACCTTC. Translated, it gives CAWYGGRRGYTF.

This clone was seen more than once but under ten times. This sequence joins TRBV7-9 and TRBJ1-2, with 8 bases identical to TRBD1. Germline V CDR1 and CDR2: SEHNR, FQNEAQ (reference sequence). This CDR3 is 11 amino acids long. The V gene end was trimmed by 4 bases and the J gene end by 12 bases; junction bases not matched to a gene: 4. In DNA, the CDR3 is TGTGCCAGCAGCTCCGGACAGGGCGACACCTTC. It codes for CASSSGQGDTF. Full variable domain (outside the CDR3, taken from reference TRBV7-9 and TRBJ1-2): DTGVSQNPRHKITKRGQNVTFRCDPISEHNRLYWYRQTLGQGPEFLTYFQNEAQLEKSRLLSDRFSAERPKGSFSTLEIQRTEQGDSAMYLCASSSGQGDTFGSGTRLTVV.

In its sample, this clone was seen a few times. CDR3 DNA: TGTGCCAGCAGCTTAGGTGCTAGCGGAAGACCATACGAGCAGTACTTC. Residues: CASSLGASGRPYEQYF. The chain is built from TRBV7-9 and TRBJ2-7; TRBD2 matches at 7 bases. The CDR3 spans 16 residues. Unmatched junction bases numbered 10, after V lost 1 base and J lost 4 bases. Looked up from germline, CDR1 is SEHNR and CDR2 is FQNEAQ (reference sequence).

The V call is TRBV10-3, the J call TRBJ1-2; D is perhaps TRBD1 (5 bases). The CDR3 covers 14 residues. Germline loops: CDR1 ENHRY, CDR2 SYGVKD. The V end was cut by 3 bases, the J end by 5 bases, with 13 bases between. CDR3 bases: TGTGCCATCAGTGACAGGGAATTTGGATATGGCTACACCTTC. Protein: CAISDREFGYGYTF.

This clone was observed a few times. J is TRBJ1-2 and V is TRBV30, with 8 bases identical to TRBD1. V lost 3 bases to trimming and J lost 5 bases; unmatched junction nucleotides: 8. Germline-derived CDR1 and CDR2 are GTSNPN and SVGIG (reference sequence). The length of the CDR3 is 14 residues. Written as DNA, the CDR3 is TGTGCCTGGAGGAAGACAGGGGTCGGGTATGGCTACACCTTC. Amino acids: CAWRKTGVGYGYTF. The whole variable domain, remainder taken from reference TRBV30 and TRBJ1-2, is SQTIHQWPATLVQPVGSPLSLECTVEGTSNPNLYWYRQAAGRGLQLLFYSVGIGQISSEVPQNLSASRPQDRQFILSSKKLLLSDSGFYLCAWRKTGVGYGYTFGSGTRLTVV.

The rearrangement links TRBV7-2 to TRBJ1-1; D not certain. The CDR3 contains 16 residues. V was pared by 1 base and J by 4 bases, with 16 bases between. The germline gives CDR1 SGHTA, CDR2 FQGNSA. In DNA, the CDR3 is TGTGCCAGCAGCTTAGTAGGGAGAGGGCGAACCACTGAAGCTTTCTTT. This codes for CASSLVGRGRTTEAFF.

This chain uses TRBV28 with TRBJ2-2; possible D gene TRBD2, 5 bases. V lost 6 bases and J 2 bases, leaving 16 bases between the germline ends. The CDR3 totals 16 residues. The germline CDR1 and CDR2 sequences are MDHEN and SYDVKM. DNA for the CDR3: TGTGCCAGCAGAGCGGCCCCGACGGCAAACACCGGGGAGCTGTTTTTT. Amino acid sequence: CASRAAPTANTGELFF.